The 8 T cell receptor beta chains below were found in one sample sequenced in a study of T-cell reconstitution after alpha-beta-depleted transplantation in children. Unique molecular identifiers tagged the TCRbeta library. TCRdb reprocessed the PCR reads via MiXCR and lists one record per CDR3 protein. Of a few hundred thousand distinct CDR3 sequences detected, roughly 13% appear once; the ten largest clones hold roughly 2.3%. The sample consisted of PBMCs, mostly from graft donor cells, taken 360 days after TCRalphabeta/CD19-depleted stem cell transplant. The receptor set was obtained from a male patient between 5 and 17 years old who had a stem cell transplant for acute myeloid leukemia, so the T cells may come from the graft donor.

V is TRBV9 and J is TRBJ1-5; D perhaps matches TRBD1 (6 bases). Germline assignment: CDR1 SGDLS and CDR2 YYNGEE. The CDR3 loop spans 14 amino acids. The germline V and J ends were trimmed by 3 bases and 4 bases, with 11 bases remaining between them. The DNA for the CDR3 is TGTGCCAGCAGCGCAGGGGCAATAAATCAGCCCCAGCATTTT. Translated: CASSAGAINQPQHF. Drawing the rest from reference TRBV9 and TRBJ1-5, the complete variable domain is DSGVTQTPKHLITATGQRVTLRCSPRSGDLSVYWYQQSLDQGLQFLIQYYNGEERAKGNILERFSAQQFPDLHSELNLSSLELGDSALYFCASSAGAINQPQHFGDGTRLSIL.

This clonotype was picked up a small number of times. V usage is TRBV4-3 and J usage is TRBJ2-1, with D possibly TRBD2 on 5 matching bases. Germline lookup yields CDR1 LGHNA and CDR2 YSLEER. CDR3 length: 18 amino acids. Trimming stripped 0 bases from V and 0 bases from J, with 15 bases between. This CDR3 is CASSQDSLRGHSYNEQFF. DNA for the CDR3: TGCGCCAGCAGCCAAGATTCTCTCCGCGGGCACTCCTACAATGAGCAGTTCTTC.

This rearrangement joins TRBV19 to TRBJ2-5; D unresolved. V was pared by 5 bases and J by 0 bases, with 7 bases between. This CDR3 region has 13 residues. Germline V gives CDR1 LNHDA, CDR2 SQIVND (reference sequence). CDR3 bases: TGTGCCAGTAGTCACGTGTACCAAGAGACCCAGTACTTC. This codes for CASSHVYQETQYF.

The chain couples TRBV20-1 to TRBJ2-2; D gene uncertain. Trimming left V 6 bases short and J 3 bases short, with 8 bases between. The CDR3 is made up of 12 amino acids. Germline V gives CDR1 DFQATT, CDR2 SNEGSKA (reference sequence). The CDR3 loop is CSARLHTGELFF. The DNA of the CDR3 is TGCAGTGCCAGACTTCACACCGGGGAGCTGTTTTTT.

This clonotype was seen many times. This chain joins TRBV29-1 and TRBJ2-2; D gene ambiguous. Trimming left V 2 bases short and J 1 base short, with 11 bases between. The CDR3 spans 15 residues. Germline CDR1 SQVTM, CDR2 ANQGSEA. CDR3 nucleotides: TGCAGCGTTGAACTTAGACCTAGGAACACCGGGGAGCTGTTTTTT. Translating it yields CSVELRPRNTGELFF.

This clonotype came up many times. The chain uses TRBV4-3 and TRBJ2-1; D is ambiguous. Trimming stripped 0 bases from V and 0 bases from J, with 9 bases between. This CDR3 is 16 amino acids long. Germline V gene sequence: CDR1 LGHNA, CDR2 YSLEER. The CDR3 here is CASSQEVPSSYNEQFF. In DNA form, the CDR3 reads TGCGCCAGCAGCCAAGAGGTCCCTAGCTCCTACAATGAGCAGTTCTTC.

There are a few counts of this clonotype. This chain uses TRBV19 with TRBJ2-7; D is uncertain. Germline V gives CDR1 LNHDA, CDR2 SQIVND (reference sequence). V lost 6 bases and J lost 6, with 21 bases in between. The CDR3 has 15 amino acids. The DNA for the CDR3 is TGTGCCAGTAGAATCAACGGACGGATCGGCGCCGAGCAGTACTTC. This sequence encodes CASRINGRIGAEQYF.

This clonotype was counted ten times or more. V usage is TRBV21-1 and J usage is TRBJ2-1; the table gives TRBD2 as D, unverified against the DNA. TRBV21-1 is a listed pseudogene. This CDR3 is 13 amino acids long. The CDR3 sequence is CAVKGQVENEQFF. In DNA form, the CDR3 reads TGTGCCGTCAAGGGCCAGGTAGAGAATGAGCAGTTCTTC.